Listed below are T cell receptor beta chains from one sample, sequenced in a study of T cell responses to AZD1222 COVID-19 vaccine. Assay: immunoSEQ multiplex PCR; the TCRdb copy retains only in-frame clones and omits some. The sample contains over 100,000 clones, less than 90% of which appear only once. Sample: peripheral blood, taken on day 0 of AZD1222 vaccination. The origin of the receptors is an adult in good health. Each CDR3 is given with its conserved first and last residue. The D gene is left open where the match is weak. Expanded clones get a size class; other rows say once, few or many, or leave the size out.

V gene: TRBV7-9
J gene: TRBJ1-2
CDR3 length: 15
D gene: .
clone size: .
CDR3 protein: CASSQASSQTYGYTF
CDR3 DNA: TGTGCCAGCAGCCAGGCCTCTTCTCAGACTTATGGCTACACCTTC

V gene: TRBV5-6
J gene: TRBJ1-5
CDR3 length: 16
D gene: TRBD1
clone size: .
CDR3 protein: CASSLGGTGFNQPQHF
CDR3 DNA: TGTGCCAGCAGCTTGGGGGGGACAGGCTTCAATCAGCCCCAGCATTTT

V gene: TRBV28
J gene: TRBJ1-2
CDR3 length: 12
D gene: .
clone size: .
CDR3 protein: CASSSEVYGYTF
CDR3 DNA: TGTGCCAGCAGTTCCGAAGTCTATGGCTACACCTTC

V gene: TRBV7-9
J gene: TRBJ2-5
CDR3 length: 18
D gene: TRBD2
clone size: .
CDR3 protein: CASSLHLAGGAPGETQYF
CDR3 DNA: TGTGCCAGCAGCTTACATCTAGCGGGAGGAGCTCCCGGGGAGACCCAGTACTTC

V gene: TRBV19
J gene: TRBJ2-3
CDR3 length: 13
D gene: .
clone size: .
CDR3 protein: CASSSRGTDTQYF
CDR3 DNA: TGTGCCAGTAGTTCCCGGGGAACAGATACGCAGTATTTT

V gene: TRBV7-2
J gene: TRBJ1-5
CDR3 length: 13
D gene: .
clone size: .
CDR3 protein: CASSFGGNQPQHF
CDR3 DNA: TGTGCCAGCAGCTTCGGGGGCAATCAGCCCCAGCATTTT

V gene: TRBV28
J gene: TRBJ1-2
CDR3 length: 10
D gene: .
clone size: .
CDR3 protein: CASSQDGYTF
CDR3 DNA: TGTGCCAGCAGCCAGGATGGCTACACCTTC

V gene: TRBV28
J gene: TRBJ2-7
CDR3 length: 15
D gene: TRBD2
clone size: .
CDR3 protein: CASHAGREGNREQYF
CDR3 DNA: TGTGCCAGCCATGCAGGGCGGGAGGGCAATCGCGAGCAGTACTTC

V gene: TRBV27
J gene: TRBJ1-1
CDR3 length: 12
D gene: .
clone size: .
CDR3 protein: CASRSIGGSAFF
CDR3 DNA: TGTGCCAGCAGGAGTATAGGAGGGTCGGCTTTCTTT

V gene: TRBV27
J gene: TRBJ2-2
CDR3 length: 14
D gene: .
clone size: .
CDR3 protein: CASSLTGGTGELFF
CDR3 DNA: TGTGCCAGCAGTTTGACCGGGGGCACCGGGGAGCTGTTTTTT

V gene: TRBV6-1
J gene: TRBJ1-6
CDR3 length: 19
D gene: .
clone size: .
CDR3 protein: CASSDAAGGPSSYNSPLHF
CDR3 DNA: TGTGCCAGCAGTGACGCGGCGGGGGGCCCAAGCTCCTATAATTCACCCCTCCACTTT

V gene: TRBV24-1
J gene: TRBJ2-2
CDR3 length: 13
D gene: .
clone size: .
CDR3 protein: CATMGEKQGELFF
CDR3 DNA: TGTGCCACGATGGGCGAGAAGCAAGGGGAGCTGTTTTTT

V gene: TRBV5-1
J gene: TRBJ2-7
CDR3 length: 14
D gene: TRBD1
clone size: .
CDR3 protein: CASSASGGNYEQYF
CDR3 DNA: TGCGCCAGCAGCGCCTCAGGGGGTAATTACGAGCAGTACTTC

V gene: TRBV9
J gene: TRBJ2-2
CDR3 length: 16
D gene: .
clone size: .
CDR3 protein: CASSVREGVLAGELFF
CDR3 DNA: TGTGCCAGCAGCGTAAGGGAAGGGGTATTGGCCGGGGAGCTGTTTTTT

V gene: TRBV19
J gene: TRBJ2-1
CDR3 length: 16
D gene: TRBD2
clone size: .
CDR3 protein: CASSPPLAGGRNEQFF
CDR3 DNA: TGTGCCAGTAGTCCGCCGCTAGCGGGAGGGCGAAATGAGCAGTTCTTC

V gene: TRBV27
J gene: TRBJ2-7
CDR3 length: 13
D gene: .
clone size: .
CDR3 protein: CASGARERYEQYF
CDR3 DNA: TGTGCCTCTGGGGCGAGGGAGCGGTACGAGCAGTACTTC

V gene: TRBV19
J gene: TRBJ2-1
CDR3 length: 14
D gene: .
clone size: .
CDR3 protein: CASSRSATYNEQFF
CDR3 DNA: TGTGCCAGTAGTAGGTCAGCTACCTACAATGAGCAGTTCTTC

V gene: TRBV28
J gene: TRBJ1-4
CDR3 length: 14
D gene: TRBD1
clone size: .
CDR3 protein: CASSDRGRDEKLFF
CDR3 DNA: TGTGCCAGCAGTGACAGGGGGCGCGATGAAAAACTGTTTTTT

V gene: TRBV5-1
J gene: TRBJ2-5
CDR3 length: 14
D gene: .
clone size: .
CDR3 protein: CASSLASGRETQYF
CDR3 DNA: TGCGCCAGCAGCTTGGCCTCAGGGCGGGAGACCCAGTACTTC

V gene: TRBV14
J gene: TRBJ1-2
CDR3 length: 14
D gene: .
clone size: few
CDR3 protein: CASSQLTRDYGYTF
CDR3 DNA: TGTGCCAGCAGCCAACTTACCCGGGACTATGGCTACACCTTC

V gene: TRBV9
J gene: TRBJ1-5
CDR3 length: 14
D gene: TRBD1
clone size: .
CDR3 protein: CASSEGQGNQPQHF
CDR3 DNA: TGTGCCAGCAGCGAGGGACAGGGTAATCAGCCCCAGCATTTT

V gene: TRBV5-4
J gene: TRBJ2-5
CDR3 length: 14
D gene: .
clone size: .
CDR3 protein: CASSPGGTGETQYF
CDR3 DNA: TGTGCCAGCAGCCCTGGGGGGACGGGAGAGACCCAGTACTTC

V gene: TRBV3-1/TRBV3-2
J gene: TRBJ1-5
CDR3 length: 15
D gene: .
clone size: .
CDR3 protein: CASSQEGDSNQPQHF
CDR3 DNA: TGTGCCAGCAGCCAAGAAGGGGACAGCAATCAGCCCCAGCATTTT

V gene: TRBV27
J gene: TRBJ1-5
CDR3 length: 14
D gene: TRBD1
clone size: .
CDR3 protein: CASSPRGGNQPQHF
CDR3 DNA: TGTGCCAGCAGCCCCAGGGGGGGCAATCAGCCCCAGCATTTT

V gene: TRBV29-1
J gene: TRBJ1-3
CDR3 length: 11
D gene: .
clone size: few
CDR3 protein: CSVISGNTIYF
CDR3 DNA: TGCAGCGTAATCTCTGGAAACACCATATATTTT

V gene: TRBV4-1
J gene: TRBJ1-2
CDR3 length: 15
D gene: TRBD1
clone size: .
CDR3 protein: CASSLRTGGNYGYTF
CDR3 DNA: TGCGCCAGCAGCCTTAGGACAGGGGGCAACTATGGCTACACCTTC

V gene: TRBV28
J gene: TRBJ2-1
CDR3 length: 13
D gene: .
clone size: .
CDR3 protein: CASSLGSYNEQFF
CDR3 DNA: TGTGCCAGCTCCTTGGGGTCCTACAATGAGCAGTTCTTC

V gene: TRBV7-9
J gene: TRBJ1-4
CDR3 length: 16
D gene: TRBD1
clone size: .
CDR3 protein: CASSLGTGATNEKLFF
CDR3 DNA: TGTGCCAGCAGCTTAGGGACAGGGGCAACTAATGAAAAACTGTTTTTT

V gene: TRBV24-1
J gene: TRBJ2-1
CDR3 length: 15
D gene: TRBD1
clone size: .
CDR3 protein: CATSDLGQGVNEQFF
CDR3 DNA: TGTGCCACCAGTGATTTAGGACAGGGGGTGAATGAGCAGTTCTTC

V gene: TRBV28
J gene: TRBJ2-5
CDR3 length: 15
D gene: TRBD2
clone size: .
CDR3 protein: CASSLGSGRAETQYF
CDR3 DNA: TGTGCCAGCAGTTTGGGTAGCGGGAGAGCGGAGACCCAGTACTTC

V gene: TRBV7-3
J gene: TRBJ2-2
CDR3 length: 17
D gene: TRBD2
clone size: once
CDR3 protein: CASSLGASGANTGELFF
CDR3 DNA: TGTGCCAGCAGCTTAGGGGCTAGCGGGGCAAACACCGGGGAGCTGTTTTTT

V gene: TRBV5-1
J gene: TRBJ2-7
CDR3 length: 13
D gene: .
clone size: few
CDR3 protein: CASSERPSGEQYF
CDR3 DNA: TGCGCCAGCAGCGAGCGACCCTCAGGCGAGCAGTACTTC

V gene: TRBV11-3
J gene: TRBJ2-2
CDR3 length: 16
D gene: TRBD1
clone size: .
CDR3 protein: CASSLRGTGVTGELFF
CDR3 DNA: TGTGCCAGCAGCCTCCGTGGGACAGGGGTCACCGGGGAGCTGTTTTTT

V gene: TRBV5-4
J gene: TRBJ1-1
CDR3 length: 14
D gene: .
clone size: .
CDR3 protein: CASSLDQGRTEAFF
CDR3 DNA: TGTGCCAGCAGCTTGGACCAGGGGAGAACTGAAGCTTTCTTT

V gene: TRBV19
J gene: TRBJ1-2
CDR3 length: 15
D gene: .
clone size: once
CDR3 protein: CASSIGPGRDYGYTF
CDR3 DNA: TGTGCCAGTAGTATAGGCCCAGGGAGAGACTATGGCTACACCTTC

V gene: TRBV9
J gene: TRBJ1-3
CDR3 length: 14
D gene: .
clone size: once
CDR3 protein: CASSNPGTSNTIYF
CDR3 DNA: TGTGCCAGCAGCAATCCGGGGACCTCGAACACCATATATTTT

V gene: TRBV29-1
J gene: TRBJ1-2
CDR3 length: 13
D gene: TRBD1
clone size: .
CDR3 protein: CSADRGTSYGYTF
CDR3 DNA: TGCAGCGCCGACAGGGGTACATCTTATGGCTACACCTTC

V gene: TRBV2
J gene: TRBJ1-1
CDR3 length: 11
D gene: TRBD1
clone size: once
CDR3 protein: CASSLGQSAFF
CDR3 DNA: TGTGCCAGCAGCCTGGGACAGTCAGCTTTCTTT

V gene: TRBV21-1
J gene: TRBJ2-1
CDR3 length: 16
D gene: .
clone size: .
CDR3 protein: CASSKGGPSSYNEQFF
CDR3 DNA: TGTGCCAGCAGCAAAGGAGGCCCGAGCTCCTACAATGAGCAGTTCTTC

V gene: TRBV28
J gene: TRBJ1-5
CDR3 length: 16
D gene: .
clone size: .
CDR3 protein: CASSRHRGISNQPQHF
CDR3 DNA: TGTGCCAGCAGTCGCCATAGGGGAATAAGCAATCAGCCCCAGCATTTT

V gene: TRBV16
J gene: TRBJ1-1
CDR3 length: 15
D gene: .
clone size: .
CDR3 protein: CASSPRGGGSTEAFF
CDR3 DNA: TGTGCCAGCAGCCCCCGCGGGGGTGGGTCCACTGAAGCTTTCTTT

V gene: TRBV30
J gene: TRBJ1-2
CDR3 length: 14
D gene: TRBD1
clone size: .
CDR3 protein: CAWSSRTGSYGYTF
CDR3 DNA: TGTGCCTGGAGTTCCCGGACAGGTTCCTATGGCTACACCTTC

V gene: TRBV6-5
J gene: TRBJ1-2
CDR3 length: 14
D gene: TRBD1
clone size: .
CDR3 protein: CASSQGQGVYGYTF
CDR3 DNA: TGTGCCAGCAGCCAAGGACAGGGGGTTTATGGCTACACCTTC

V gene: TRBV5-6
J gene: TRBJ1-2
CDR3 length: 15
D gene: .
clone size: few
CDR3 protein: CASSLARRAAYGYTF
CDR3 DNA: TGTGCCAGCAGCTTGGCGCGCCGGGCGGCCTATGGCTACACCTTC

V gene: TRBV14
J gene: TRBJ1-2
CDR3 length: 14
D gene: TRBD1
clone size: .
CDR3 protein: CASSRDREVFGYTF
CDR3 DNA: TGTGCCAGCAGCCGAGACAGGGAAGTATTCGGCTACACCTTC

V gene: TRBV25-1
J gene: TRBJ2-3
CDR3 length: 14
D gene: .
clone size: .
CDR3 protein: CASSQGGGTDTQYF
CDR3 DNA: TGTGCCAGCAGTCAGGGTGGGGGCACAGATACGCAGTATTTT

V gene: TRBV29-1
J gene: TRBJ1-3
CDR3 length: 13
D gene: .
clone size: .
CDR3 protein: CSGATASGNTIYF
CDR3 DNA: TGCAGCGGCGCGACAGCCTCTGGAAACACCATATATTTT

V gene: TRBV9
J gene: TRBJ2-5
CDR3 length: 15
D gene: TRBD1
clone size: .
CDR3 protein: CASNLLGQVWETQYF
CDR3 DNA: TGTGCCAGCAACTTATTGGGACAGGTTTGGGAGACCCAGTACTTC

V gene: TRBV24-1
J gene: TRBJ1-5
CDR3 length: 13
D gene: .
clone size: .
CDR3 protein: CATSGTVNQPQHF
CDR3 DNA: TGTGCCACCAGTGGAACAGTGAATCAGCCCCAGCATTTT